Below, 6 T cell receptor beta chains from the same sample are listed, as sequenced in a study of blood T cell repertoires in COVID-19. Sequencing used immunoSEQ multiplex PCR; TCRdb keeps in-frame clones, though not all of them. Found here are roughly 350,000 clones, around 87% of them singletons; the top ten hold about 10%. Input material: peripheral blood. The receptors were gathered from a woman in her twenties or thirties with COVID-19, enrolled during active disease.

CDR3 nucleotide sequence: TGCACCAGCAGCCAAGAAAGGACAGGGGAGTATCAGCCCCAGCATTTT. Translation: CTSSQERTGEYQPQHF. This chain links TRBV1 with TRBJ1-5; the DNA was not compared with TRBD1, the D call given in the table. TRBV1 is a listed pseudogene. The CDR3 is 16 amino acids.

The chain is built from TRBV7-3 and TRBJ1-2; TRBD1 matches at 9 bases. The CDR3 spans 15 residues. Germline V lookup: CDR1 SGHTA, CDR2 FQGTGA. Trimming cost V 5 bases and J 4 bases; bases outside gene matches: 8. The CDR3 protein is CASSQGQGSGYGYTF. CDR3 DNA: TGTGCCAGCAGCCAAGGACAGGGGTCGGGCTATGGCTACACCTTC. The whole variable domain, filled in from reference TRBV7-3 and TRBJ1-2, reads GAGVSQTPSNKVTEKGKYVELRCDPISGHTALYWYRQSLGQGPEFLIYFQGTGAADDSGLPNDRFFAVRPEGSVSTLKIQRTERGDSAVYLCASSQGQGSGYGYTFGSGTRLTVV.

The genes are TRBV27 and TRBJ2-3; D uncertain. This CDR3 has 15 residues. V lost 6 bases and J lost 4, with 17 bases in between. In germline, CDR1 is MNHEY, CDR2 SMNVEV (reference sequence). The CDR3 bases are TGTGCCAGCAGCCCCCATCCCTTGCGCCCAGATACGCAGTATTTT. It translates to CASSPHPLRPDTQYF.

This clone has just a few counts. The CDR3 spells CASRRGSYNEQFF. The DNA for the CDR3 is TGTGCCAGCAGACGAGGGTCCTACAATGAGCAGTTCTTC. The chain uses TRBV6-5 and TRBJ2-1; D is possibly TRBD2 (5 bases). Germline assignment: CDR1 MNHEY and CDR2 SVGAGI. V gave up 6 bases and J gave up 1 base, with 7 bases separating them. CDR3 length: 13 residues.

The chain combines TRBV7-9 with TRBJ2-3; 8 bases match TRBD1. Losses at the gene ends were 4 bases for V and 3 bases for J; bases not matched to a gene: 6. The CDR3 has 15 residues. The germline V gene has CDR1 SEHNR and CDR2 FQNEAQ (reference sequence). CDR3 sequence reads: CASSSTGGSTDTQYF. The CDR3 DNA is TGTGCCAGCAGCTCAACAGGGGGAAGTACAGATACGCAGTATTTT.

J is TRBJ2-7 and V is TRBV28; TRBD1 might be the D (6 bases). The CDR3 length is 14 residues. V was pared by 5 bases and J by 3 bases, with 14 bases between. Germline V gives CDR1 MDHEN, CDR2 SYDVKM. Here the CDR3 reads CASSPGQSYYEQYF. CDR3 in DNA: TGTGCCAGCAGTCCCGGACAGTCTTACTACGAGCAGTACTTC.